This TCR beta chain was profiled in a study of shared clonotypes between healthy human individuals. The CDR3 length is 11 residues. Trimming pared 3 bases from V and 5 bases from J, leaving 5 bases between. From germline, CDR1 is DFQATT and CDR2 SNEGSKA (reference sequence). Clones were read by immunoSEQ multiplex PCR, and TCRdb kept only the in-frame ones, dropping some. The table records fewer than 1.6 million clones, 98% to 99% of them present only once. CD45RA+ naive and CD45RA-negative memory subsets were separated from CD4+ cells. A word on this clone: The same CDR3 arises from other DNA sequences in this sample as well.

This sequence originates from a young man in good health. Sequences were obtained from naive CD4+ T cells sorted from blood. Sample subset: CD45RA+ positively selected. The chain recombines TRBV20-1 with TRBJ2-1; D remains ambiguous. CDR3: CSASGNNEQFF. The CDR3 DNA follows: TGCAGTGCTAGTGGAAACAATGAGCAGTTCTTC.